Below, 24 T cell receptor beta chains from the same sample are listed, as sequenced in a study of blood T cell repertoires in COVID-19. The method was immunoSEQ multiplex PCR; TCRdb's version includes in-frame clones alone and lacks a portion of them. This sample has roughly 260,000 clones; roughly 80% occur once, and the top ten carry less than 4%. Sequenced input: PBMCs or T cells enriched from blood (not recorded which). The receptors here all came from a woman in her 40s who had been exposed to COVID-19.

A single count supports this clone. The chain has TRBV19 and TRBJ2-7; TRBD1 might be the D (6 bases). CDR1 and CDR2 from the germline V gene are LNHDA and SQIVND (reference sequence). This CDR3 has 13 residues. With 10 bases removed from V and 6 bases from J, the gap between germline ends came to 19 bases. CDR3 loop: CAKPRDMRVEQYF. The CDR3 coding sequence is TGTGCCAAGCCTCGGGACATGAGGGTCGAGCAGTACTTC.

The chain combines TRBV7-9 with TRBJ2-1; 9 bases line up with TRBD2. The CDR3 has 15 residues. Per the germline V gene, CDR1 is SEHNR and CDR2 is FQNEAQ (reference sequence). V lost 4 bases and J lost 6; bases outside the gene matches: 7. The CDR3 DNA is TGTGCCAGCAGCTGGCGGGAGGGTCAGATCAATGAGCAGTTCTTC. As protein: CASSWREGQINEQFF.

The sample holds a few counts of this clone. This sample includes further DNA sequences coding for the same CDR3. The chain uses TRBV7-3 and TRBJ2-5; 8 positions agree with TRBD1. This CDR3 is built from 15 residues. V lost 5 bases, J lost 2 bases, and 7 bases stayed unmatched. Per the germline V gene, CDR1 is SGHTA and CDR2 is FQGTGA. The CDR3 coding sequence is TGTGCCAGCAGCCTCGGACAGGGATATCAAGAGACCCAGTACTTC. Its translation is CASSLGQGYQETQYF.

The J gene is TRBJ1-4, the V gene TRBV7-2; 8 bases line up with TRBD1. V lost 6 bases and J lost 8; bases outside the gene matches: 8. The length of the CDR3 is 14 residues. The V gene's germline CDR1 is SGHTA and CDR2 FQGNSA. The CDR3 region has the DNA TGTGCCAGCAGTCCAGGACAGGGTCAGGAAAAACTGTTTTTT. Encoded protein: CASSPGQGQEKLFF.

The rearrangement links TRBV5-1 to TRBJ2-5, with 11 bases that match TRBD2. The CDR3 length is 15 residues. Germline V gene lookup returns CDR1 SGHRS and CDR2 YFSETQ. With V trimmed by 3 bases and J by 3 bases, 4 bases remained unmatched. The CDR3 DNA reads TGCGCCAGCAGCTCCCCGACTAGCGGGGAAGAGACCCAGTACTTC. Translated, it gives CASSSPTSGEETQYF. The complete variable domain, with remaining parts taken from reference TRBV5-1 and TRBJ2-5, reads KAGVTQTPRYLIKTRGQQVTLSCSPISGHRSVSWYQQTPGQGLQFLFEYFSETQRNKGNFPGRFSGRQFSNSRSEMNVSTLELGDSALYLCASSSPTSGEETQYFGPGTRLLVL.

Here the CDR3 reads CASRLTGGLRDTQYF. CDR3 bases: TGTGCCAGCAGATTGACAGGAGGTCTCCGAGATACGCAGTATTTT. The rearrangement joins TRBV2 to TRBJ2-3, with D possibly TRBD1 on 6 matching bases. V shed 6 bases and J shed 5 bases, with 18 bases lying between them. The CDR3 has 15 residues. CDR1 SNHLY and CDR2 FYNNEI come from the germline V gene.

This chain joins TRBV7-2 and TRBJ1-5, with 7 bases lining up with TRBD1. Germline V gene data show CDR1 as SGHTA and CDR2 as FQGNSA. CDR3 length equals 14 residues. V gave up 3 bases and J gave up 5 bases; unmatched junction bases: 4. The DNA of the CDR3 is TGTGCCAGCAGCTTTGGGCAGGGGGATCAGCCCCAGCATTTT. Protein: CASSFGQGDQPQHF.

The DNA for the CDR3 is TGCGCCAGCAGCCAAGGGAGCGGGGGGCCCTACGAGCAGTACTTC. Residues: CASSQGSGGPYEQYF. The genes are TRBV4-3 and TRBJ2-7; TRBD2 matches 9 bases. Germline loops: CDR1 LGHNA, CDR2 YSLEER. The V segment lost 1 base and the J segment 2 bases; nucleotides outside the gene matches: 3. The CDR3 runs 15 residues.

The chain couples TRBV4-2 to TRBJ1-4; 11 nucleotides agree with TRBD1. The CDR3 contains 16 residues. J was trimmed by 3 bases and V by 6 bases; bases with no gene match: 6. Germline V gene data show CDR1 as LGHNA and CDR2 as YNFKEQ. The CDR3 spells CASSRTGGRPNEKLFF. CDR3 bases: TGTGCCAGCAGTCGGACAGGGGGCCGACCTAATGAAAAACTGTTTTTT.

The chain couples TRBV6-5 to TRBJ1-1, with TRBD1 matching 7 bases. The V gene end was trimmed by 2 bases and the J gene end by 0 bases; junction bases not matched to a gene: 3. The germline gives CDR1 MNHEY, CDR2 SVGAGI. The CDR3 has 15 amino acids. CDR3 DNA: TGTGCCAGCAGTTACCAGACAGGGCTGAACACTGAAGCTTTCTTT. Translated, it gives CASSYQTGLNTEAFF.

CDR3 loop: CATTPYSGTMGNQPQHF. The CDR3, as DNA: TGTGCCACCACGCCATACAGCGGGACAATGGGGAATCAGCCCCAGCATTTT. The rearrangement uses TRBV15 and TRBJ1-5, with a tentative D call TRBD1 (6 bases). The V gene's germline CDR1 is LNHNV and CDR2 YYDKDF (reference sequence). There are 17 residues in the CDR3. The germline V and J ends were trimmed by 7 bases and 4 bases, with 23 bases remaining between them.

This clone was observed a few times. In DNA, the CDR3 is TGTGCCAGCAGCCGGGGGATAAACACCGGGGAGCTGTTTTTT. Residues: CASSRGINTGELFF. This sequence joins TRBV5-6 and TRBJ2-2, with D maybe TRBD2 (6 bases). This CDR3 contains 14 residues. Germline values: CDR1 SGHDT, CDR2 YYEEEE. The ends were cut back, 4 bases at V and 2 bases at J, with 9 bases in the middle.

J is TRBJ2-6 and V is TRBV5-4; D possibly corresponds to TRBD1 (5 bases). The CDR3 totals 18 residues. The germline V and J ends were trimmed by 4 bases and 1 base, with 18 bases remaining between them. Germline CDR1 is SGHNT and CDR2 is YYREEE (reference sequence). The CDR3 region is CASSPWFRGSSGANVLTF. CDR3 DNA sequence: TGTGCCAGCAGCCCCTGGTTTAGGGGTAGTTCTGGGGCCAACGTCCTGACTTTC.

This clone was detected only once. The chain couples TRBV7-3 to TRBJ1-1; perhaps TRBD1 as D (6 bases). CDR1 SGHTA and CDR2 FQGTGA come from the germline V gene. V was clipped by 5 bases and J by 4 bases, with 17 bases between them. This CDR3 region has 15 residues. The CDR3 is CASSKTGTVSTEAFF. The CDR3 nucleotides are TGTGCCAGCAGCAAAACAGGGACGGTAAGCACTGAAGCTTTCTTT.

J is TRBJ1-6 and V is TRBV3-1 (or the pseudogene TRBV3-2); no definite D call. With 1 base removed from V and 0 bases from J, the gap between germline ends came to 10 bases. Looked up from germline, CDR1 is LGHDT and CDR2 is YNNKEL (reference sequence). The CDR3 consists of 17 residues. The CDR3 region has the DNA TGTGCCAGCAGCCAAGTCCCGATGAGCTCCTATAATTCACCCCTCCACTTT. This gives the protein CASSQVPMSSYNSPLHF.

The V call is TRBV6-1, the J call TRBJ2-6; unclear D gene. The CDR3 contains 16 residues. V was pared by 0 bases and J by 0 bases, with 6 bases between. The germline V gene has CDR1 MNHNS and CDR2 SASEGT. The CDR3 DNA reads TGTGCCAGCAGTGAAGCGCGGCCCTCTGGGGCCAACGTCCTGACTTTC. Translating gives CASSEARPSGANVLTF.

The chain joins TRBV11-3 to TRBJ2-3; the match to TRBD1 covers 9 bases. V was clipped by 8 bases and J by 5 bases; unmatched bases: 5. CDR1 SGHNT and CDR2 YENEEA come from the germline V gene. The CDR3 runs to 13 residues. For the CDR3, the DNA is TGTGCCAGCGGTCCGACAGGGGGAGATACGCAGTATTTT. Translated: CASGPTGGDTQYF.

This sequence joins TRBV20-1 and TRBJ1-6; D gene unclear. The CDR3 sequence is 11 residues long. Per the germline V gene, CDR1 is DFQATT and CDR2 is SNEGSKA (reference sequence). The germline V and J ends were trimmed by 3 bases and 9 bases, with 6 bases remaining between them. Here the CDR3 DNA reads TGCAGTGCTAGCCCCCTTTCACCCCTCCACTTT. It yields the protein CSASPLSPLHF.

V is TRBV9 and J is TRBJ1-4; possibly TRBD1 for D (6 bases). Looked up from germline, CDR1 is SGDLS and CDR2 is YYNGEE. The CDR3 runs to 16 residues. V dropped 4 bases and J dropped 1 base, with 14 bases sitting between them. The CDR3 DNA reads TGTGCCAGCAGCCCCGGGGACACCCAAACTAATGAAAAACTGTTTTTT. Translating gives CASSPGDTQTNEKLFF.

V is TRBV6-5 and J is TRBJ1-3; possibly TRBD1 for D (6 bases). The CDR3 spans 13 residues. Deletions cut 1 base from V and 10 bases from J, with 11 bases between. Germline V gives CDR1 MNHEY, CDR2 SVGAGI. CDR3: CASSYFPDSTIYF. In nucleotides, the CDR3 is TGTGCCAGCAGTTACTTCCCGGACAGTACCATATATTTT.

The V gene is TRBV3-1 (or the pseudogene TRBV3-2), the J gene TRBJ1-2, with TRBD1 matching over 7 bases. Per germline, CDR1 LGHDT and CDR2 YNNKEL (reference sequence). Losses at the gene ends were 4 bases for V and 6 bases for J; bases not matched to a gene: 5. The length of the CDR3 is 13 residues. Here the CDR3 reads CASSLLTGNGYTF. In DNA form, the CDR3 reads TGTGCCAGCAGCCTGTTGACAGGGAATGGCTACACCTTC.

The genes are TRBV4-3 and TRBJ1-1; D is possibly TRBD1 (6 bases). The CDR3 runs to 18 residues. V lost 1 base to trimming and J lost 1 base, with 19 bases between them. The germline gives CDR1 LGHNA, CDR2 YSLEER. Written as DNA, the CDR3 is TGCGCCAGCAGCCAAGGGGTTGGGGACATCGATTGGAACACTGAAGCTTTCTTT. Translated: CASSQGVGDIDWNTEAFF.

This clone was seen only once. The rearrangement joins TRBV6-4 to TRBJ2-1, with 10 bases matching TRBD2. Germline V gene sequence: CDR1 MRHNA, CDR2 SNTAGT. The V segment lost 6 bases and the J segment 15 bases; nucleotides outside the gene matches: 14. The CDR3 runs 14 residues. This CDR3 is CASSPTSGVPPGFF. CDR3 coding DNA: TGTGCCAGCAGCCCCACTAGCGGGGTTCCTCCCGGGTTCTTC.

The CDR3 nucleotides are TGTGCCAGCAGTTTAAGGGCAACAGCGGACACTGAAGCTTTCTTT. Amino acid sequence: CASSLRATADTEAFF. The chain has TRBV28 and TRBJ1-1, with unresolved D. This CDR3 is 15 amino acids long. Trimming took 2 bases from V and 3 from J, leaving 13 bases between them. The germline gives CDR1 MDHEN, CDR2 SYDVKM. The complete variable domain, with remaining parts taken from reference TRBV28 and TRBJ1-1, reads DVKVTQSSRYLVKRTGEKVFLECVQDMDHENMFWYRQDPGLGLRLIYFSYDVKMKEKGDIPEGYSVSREKKERFSLILESASTNQTSMYLCASSLRATADTEAFFGQGTRLTVV.